The sequence of this TCR beta chain was determined in a study of blood T cell repertoires in COVID-19. About the study: Samples taken during acute and convalescent COVID-19 were collected in the United States, Italy and Spain. T cells, B-cell-depleted T cells, or PBMCs supplied cDNA or gDNA.

Trimming took off 2 bases at V and 5 bases at J, with 19 bases between the two ends. The length of the CDR3 is 16 residues. Germline V gene data show CDR1 as MDHEN and CDR2 as SYDVKM. Sequencing was performed with immunoSEQ multiplex PCR; in TCRdb, only in-frame clones are kept and a portion is missing. Of roughly 330,000 clones listed, around nine tenths were seen once; the top ten hold about 5%. The specimen sequenced was PBMCs or T cells enriched from blood (not recorded which). The receptor's source is a man aged 25 to 45 who had recovered from COVID-19. The chain has TRBV28 and TRBJ2-7; D may be TRBD2 (7 bases). Here the CDR3 reads CASSLREGRGKNEQYF. The DNA of the CDR3 is TGTGCCAGCAGTTTAAGGGAGGGCAGGGGTAAGAACGAGCAGTACTTC.